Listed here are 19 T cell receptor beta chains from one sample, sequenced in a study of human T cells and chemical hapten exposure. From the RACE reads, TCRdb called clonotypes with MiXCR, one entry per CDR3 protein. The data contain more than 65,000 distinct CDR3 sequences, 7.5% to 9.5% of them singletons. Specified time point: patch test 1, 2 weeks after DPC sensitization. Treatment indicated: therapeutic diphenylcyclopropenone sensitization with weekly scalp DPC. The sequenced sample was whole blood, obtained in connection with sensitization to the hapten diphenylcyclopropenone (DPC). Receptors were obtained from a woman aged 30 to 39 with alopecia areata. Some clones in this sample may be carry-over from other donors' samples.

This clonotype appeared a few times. The CDR3 bases are TGTGCCAGTAGTATGGACCAAGAGACCCAGTACTTC. Translating it yields CASSMDQETQYF. The chain is built from TRBV19 and TRBJ2-5; D ambiguous. This CDR3 contains 12 residues. Germline V gene sequence: CDR1 LNHDA, CDR2 SQIVND (reference sequence). V lost 3 bases and J 0 bases, leaving 2 bases between the germline ends. Full variable domain (remainder filled in from reference TRBV19 and TRBJ2-5): DGGITQSPKYLFRKEGQNVTLSCEQNLNHDAMYWYRQDPGQGLRLIYYSQIVNDFQKGDIAEGYSVSREKKESFPLTVTSAQKNPTAFYLCASSMDQETQYFGPGTRLLVL.

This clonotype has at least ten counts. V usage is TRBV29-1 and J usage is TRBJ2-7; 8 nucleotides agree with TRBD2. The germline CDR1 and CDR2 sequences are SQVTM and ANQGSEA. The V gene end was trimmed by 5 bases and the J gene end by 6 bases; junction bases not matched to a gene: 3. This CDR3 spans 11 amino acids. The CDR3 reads CSVTTSGEQYF. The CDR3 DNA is TGCAGCGTTACCACTAGCGGCGAGCAGTACTTC.

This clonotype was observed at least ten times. The CDR3 loop is CASSGTSADTQYF. In nucleotides, the CDR3 is TGTGCCAGCAGCGGGACTAGCGCAGATACGCAGTATTTT. The chain recombines TRBV7-2 with TRBJ2-3; 10 bases map to TRBD2. The V and J ends lost 5 bases and 4 bases, in that order; junction bases with no gene match: 0. CDR3 length equals 13 residues. Germline V gives CDR1 SGHTA, CDR2 FQGNSA.

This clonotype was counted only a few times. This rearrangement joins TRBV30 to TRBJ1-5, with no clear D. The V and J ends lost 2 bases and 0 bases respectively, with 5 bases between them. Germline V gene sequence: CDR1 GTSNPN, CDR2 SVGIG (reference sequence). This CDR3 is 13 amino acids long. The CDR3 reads CAWSIDSNQPQHF. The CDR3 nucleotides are TGTGCCTGGAGTATAGATAGCAATCAGCCCCAGCATTTT.

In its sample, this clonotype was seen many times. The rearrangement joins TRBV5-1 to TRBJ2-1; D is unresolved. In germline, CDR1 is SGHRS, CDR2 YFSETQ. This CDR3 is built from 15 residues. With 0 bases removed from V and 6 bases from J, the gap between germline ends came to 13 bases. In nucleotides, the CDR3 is TGCGCCAGCAGCTTGGGCCCTGGCCTATCCAATGAGCAGTTCTTC. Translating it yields CASSLGPGLSNEQFF.

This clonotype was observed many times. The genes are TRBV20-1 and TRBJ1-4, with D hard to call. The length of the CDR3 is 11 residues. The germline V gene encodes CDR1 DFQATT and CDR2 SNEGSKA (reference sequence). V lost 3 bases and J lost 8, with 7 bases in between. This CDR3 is CSASGGEKLFF. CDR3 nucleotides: TGCAGTGCTAGTGGAGGAGAAAAACTGTTTTTT.

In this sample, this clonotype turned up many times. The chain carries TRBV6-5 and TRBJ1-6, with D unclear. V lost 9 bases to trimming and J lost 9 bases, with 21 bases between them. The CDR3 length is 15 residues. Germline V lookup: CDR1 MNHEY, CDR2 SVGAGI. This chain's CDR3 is CASNSMIFRGSPLHF. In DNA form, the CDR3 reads TGTGCCAGTAACTCTATGATATTTCGGGGTTCACCCCTCCACTTT.

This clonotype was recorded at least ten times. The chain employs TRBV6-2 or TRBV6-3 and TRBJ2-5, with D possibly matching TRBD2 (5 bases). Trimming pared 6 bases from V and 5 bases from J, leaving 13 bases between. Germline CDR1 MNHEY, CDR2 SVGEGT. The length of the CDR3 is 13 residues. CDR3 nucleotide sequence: TGTGCCAGCAGCCTAGCCGGGGTGGAGACCCAGTACTTC. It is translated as CASSLAGVETQYF.

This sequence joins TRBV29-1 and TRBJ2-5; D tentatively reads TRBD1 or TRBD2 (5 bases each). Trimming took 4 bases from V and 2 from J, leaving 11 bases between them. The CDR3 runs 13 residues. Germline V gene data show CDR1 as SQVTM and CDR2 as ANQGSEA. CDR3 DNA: TGCAGCGTTGGAAGGGACCATCAAGAGACCCAGTACTTC. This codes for CSVGRDHQETQYF.

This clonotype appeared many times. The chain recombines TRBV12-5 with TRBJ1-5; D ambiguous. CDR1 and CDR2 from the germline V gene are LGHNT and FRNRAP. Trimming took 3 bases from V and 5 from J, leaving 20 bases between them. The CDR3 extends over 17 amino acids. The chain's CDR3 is CASGLMGGRAPYQPQHF. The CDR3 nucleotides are TGTGCTAGTGGTTTAATGGGAGGCCGGGCCCCCTATCAGCCCCAGCATTTT.

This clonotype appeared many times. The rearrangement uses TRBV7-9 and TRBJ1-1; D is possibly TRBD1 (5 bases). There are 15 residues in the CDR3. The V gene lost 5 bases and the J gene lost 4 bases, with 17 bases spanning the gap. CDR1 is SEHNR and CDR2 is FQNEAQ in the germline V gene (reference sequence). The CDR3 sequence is CASSPGGALGTEAFF. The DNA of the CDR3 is TGTGCCAGCAGCCCCGGCGGGGCATTGGGCACTGAAGCTTTCTTT.

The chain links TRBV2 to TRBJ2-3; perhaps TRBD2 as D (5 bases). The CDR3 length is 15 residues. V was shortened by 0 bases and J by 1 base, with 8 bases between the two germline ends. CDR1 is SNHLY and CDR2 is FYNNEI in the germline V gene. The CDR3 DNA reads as TGTGCCAGCAGTGAAGCGCTTAGCGGCACAGATACGCAGTATTTT. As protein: CASSEALSGTDTQYF.

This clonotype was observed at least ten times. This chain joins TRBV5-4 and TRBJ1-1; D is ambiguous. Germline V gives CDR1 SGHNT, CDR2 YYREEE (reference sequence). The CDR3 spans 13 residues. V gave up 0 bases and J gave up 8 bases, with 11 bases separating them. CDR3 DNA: TGTGCCAGCAGCTTGGGGGCTGGGCCAGAAGCTTTCTTT. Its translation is CASSLGAGPEAFF.

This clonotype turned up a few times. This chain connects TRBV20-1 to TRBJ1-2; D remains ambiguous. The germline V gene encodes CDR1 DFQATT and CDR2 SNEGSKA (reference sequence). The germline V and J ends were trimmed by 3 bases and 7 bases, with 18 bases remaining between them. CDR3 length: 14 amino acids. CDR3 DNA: TGCAGTGCTAGCGTACCTACCGAGCTGTTTGGCTACACCTTC. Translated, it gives CSASVPTELFGYTF.

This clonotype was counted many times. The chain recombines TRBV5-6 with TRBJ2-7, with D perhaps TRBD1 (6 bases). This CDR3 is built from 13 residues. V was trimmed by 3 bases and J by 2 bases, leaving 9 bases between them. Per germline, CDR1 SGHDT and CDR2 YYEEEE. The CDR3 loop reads CASSSGQPYEQYF. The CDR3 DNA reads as TGTGCCAGCAGCTCTGGACAGCCCTACGAGCAGTACTTC. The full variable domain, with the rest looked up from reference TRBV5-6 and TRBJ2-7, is DAGVTQSPTHLIKTRGQQVTLRCSPKSGHDTVSWYQQALGQGPQFIFQYYEEEERQRGNFPDRFSGHQFPNYSSELNVNALLLGDSALYLCASSSGQPYEQYFGPGTRLTVT.

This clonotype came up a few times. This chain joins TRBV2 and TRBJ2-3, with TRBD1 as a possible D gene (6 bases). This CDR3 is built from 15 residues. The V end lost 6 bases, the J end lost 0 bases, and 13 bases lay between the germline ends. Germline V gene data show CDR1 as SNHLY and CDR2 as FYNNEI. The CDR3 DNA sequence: TGTGCCAGCAGAAACAGGGCTCTTAGCACAGATACGCAGTATTTT. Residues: CASRNRALSTDTQYF.

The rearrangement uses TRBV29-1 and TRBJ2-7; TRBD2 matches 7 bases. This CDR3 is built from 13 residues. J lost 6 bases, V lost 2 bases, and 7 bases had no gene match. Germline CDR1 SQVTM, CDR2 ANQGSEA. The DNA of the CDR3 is TGCAGCGTTGAACAGGGAGGGGAGTTCGAGCAGTACTTC. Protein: CSVEQGGEFEQYF.

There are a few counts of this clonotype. The chain's CDR3 is CASSPPRARGPGDHGYTF. In nucleotides, the CDR3 is TGTGCCAGCTCACCACCAAGGGCCCGGGGGCCAGGGGACCATGGCTACACCTTC. The V call is TRBV18, the J call TRBJ1-2, with D possibly matching TRBD1 (6 bases). CDR1 is KGHSH and CDR2 is LQKENI in the germline V gene. The CDR3 is made up of 18 amino acids. Between the trimmed V and J ends, which lost 0 bases and 6 bases, there was a span of 23 bases.

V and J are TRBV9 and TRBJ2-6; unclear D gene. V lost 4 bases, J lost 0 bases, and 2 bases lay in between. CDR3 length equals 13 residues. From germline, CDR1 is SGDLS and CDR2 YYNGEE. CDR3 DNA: TGTGCCAGCAGCACCTCTGGGGCCAACGTCCTGACTTTC. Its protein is CASSTSGANVLTF. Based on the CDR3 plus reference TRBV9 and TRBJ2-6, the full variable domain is DSGVTQTPKHLITATGQRVTLRCSPRSGDLSVYWYQQSLDQGLQFLIQYYNGEERAKGNILERFSAQQFPDLHSELNLSSLELGDSALYFCASSTSGANVLTFGAGSRLTVL.